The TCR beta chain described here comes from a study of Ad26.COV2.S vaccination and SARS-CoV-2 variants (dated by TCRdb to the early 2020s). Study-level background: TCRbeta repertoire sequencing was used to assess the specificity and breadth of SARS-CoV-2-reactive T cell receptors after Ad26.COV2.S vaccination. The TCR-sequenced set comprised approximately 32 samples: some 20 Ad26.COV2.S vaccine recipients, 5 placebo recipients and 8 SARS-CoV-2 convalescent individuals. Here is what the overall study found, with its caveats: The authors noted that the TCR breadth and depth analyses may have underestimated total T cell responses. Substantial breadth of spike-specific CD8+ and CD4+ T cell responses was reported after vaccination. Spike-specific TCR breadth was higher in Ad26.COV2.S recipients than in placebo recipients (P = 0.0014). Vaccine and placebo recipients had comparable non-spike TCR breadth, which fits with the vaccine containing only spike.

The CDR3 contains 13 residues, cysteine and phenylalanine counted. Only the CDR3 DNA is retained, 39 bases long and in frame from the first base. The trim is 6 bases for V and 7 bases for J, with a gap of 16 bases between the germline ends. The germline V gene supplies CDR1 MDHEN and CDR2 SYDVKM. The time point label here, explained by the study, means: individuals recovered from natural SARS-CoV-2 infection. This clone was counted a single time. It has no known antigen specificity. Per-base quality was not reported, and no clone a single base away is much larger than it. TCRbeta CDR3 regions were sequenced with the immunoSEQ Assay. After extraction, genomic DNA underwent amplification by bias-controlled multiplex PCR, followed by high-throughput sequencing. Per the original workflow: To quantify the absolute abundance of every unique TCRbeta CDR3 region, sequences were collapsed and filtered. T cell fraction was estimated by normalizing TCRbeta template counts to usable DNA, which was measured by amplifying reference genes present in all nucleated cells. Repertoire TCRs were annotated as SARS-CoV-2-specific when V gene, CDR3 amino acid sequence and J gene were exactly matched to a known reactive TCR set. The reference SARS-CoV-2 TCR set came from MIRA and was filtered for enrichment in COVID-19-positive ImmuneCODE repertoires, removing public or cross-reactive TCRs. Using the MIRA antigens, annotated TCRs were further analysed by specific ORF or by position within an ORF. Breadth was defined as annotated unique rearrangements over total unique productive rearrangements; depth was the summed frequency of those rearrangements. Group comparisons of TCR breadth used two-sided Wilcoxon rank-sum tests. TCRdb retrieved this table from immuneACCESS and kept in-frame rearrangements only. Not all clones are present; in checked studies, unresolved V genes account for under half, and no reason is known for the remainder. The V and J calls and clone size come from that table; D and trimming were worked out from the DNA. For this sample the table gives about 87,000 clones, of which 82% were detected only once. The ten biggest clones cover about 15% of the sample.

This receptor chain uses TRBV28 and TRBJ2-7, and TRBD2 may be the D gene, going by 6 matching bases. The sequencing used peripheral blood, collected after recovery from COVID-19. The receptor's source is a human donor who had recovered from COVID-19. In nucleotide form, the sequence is TGTGCCAGCAGATCTCCGACTAGACAGGAGCAGTACTTC. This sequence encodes CASRSPTRQEQYF.